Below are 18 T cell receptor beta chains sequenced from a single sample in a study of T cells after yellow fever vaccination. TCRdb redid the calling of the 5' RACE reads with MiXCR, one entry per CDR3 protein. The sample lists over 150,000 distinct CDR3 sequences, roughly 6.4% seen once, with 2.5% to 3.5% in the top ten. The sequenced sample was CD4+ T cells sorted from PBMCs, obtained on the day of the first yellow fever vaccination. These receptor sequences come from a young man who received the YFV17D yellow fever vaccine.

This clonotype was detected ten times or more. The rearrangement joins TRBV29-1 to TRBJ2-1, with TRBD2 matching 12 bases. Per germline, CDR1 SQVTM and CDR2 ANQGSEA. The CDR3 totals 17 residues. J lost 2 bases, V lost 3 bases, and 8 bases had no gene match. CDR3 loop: CSVEASGGAGTYNEQFF. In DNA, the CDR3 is TGCAGCGTTGAGGCTAGCGGGGGGGCCGGGACCTACAATGAGCAGTTCTTC.

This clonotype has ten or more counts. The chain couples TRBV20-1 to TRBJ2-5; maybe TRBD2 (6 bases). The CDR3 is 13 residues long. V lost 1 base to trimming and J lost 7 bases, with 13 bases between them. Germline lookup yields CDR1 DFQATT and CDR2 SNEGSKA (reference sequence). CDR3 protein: CSARGRGSGTQYF. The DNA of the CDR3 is TGCAGTGCTAGAGGGCGGGGATCTGGGACCCAGTACTTC.

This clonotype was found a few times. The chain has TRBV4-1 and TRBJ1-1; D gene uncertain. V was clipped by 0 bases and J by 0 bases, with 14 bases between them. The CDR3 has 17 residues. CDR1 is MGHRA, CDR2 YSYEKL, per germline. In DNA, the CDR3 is TGCGCCAGCAGCCAAGAGGACCTTACCTTATTGAACACTGAAGCTTTCTTT. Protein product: CASSQEDLTLLNTEAFF.

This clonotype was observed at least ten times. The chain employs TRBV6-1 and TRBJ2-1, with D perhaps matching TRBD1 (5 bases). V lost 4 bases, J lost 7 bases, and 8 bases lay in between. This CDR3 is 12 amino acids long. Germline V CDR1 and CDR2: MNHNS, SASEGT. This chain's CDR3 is CASSVPGNEQFF. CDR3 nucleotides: TGTGCCAGCAGTGTTCCAGGGAATGAGCAGTTCTTC.

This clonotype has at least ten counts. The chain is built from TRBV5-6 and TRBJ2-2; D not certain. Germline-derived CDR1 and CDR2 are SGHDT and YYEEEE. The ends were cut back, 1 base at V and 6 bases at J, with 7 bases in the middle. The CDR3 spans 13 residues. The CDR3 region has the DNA TGTGCCAGCAGCTTGATTCAGCCCGGGGAGCTGTTTTTT. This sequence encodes CASSLIQPGELFF. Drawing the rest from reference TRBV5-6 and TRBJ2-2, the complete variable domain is DAGVTQSPTHLIKTRGQQVTLRCSPKSGHDTVSWYQQALGQGPQFIFQYYEEEERQRGNFPDRFSGHQFPNYSSELNVNALLLGDSALYLCASSLIQPGELFFGEGSRLTVL.

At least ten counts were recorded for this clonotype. CDR3 nucleotide sequence: TGTGCCACCAGCAGGGGGGGGACCTTGGGGAGCTCCTACGAGCAGTACTTC. It is translated as CATSRGGTLGSSYEQYF. The chain links TRBV15 to TRBJ2-7; 7 bases align to TRBD2. V was clipped by 3 bases and J by 0 bases; unmatched bases: 11. Germline V lookup: CDR1 LNHNV, CDR2 YYDKDF (reference sequence). The CDR3 totals 17 residues.

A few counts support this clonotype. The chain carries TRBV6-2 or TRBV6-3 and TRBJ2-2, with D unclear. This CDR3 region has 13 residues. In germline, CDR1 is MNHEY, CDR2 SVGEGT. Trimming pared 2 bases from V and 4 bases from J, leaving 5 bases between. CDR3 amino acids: CASSYQFTGELFF. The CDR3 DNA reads TGTGCCAGCAGTTACCAATTCACCGGGGAGCTGTTTTTT.

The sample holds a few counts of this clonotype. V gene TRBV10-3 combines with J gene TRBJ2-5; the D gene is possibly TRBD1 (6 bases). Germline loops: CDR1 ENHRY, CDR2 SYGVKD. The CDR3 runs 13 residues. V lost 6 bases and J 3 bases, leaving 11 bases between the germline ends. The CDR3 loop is CAIRGRGEETQYF. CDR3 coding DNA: TGTGCCATCAGAGGCAGGGGCGAAGAGACCCAGTACTTC.

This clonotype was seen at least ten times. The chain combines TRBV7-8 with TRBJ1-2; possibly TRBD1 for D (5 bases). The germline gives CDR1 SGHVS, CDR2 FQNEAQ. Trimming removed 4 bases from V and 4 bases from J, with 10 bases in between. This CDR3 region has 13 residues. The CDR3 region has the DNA TGTGCCAGCAGCTCCGGGACTGCCTATGGCTACACCTTC. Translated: CASSSGTAYGYTF.

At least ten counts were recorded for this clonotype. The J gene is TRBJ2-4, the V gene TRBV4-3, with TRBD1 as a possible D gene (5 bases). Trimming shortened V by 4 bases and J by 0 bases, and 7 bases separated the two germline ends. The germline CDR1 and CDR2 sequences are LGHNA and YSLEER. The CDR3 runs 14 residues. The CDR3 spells CASSPRVAKNIQYF. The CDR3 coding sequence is TGCGCCAGCAGCCCCAGGGTAGCCAAAAACATTCAGTACTTC.

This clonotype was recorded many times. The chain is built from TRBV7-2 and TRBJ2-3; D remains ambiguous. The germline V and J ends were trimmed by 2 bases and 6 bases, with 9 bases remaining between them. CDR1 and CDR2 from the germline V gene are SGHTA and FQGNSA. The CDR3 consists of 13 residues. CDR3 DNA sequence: TGTGCCAGCAGCTTACGGGCCCAGGATACGCAGTATTTT. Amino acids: CASSLRAQDTQYF. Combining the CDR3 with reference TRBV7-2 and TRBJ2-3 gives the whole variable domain GAGVSQSPSNKVTEKGKDVELRCDPISGHTALYWYRQSLGQGLEFLIYFQGNSAPDKSGLPSDRFSAERTGGSVSTLTIQRTQQEDSAVYLCASSLRAQDTQYFGPGTRLTVL.

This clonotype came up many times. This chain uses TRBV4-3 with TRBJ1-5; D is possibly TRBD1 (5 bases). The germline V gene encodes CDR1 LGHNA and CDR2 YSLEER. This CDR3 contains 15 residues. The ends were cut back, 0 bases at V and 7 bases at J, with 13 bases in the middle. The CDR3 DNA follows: TGCGCCAGCAGCCAAGATGGGCAGGGTAGGCAGCCCCAGCATTTT. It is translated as CASSQDGQGRQPQHF.

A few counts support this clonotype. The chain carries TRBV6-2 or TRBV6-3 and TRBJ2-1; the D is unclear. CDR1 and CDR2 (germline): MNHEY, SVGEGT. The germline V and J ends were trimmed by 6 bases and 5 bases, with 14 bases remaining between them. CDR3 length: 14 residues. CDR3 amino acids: CASRQPTVNNEQFF. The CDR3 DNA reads TGTGCCAGCAGACAACCCACAGTGAACAATGAGCAGTTCTTC.

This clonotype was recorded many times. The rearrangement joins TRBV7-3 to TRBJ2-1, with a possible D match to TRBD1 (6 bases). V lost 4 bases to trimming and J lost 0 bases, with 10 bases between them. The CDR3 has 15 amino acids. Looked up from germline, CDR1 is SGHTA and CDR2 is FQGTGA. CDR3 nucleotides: TGTGCCAGCAGCTCGGGACACAGCTCCTACAATGAGCAGTTCTTC. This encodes CASSSGHSSYNEQFF.

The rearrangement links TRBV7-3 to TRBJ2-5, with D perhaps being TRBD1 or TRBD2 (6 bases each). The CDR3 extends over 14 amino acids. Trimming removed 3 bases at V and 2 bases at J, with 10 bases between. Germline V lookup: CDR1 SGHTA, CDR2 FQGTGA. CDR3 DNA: TGTGCCAGCAGCTTCGGGGGCCGACAAGAGACCCAGTACTTC. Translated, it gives CASSFGGRQETQYF.

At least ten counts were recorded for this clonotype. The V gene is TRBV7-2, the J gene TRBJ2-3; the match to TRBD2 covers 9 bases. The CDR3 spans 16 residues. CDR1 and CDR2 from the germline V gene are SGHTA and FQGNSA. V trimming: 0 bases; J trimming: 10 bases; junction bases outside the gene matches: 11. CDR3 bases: TGTGCCAGCAGCTTAGCTAGCGGGGGTGGCTCGGGGGCGCAGTATTTT. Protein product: CASSLASGGGSGAQYF. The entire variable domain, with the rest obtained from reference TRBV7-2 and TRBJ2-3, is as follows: GAGVSQSPSNKVTEKGKDVELRCDPISGHTALYWYRQSLGQGLEFLIYFQGNSAPDKSGLPSDRFSAERTGGSVSTLTIQRTQQEDSAVYLCASSLASGGGSGAQYFGPGTRLTVL.

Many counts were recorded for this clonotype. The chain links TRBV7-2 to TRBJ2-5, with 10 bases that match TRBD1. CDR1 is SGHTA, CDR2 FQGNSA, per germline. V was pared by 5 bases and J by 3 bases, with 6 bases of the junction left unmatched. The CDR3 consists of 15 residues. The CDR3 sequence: CASSQTGTGEETQYF. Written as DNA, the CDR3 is TGTGCCAGCAGCCAAACCGGGACAGGGGAAGAGACCCAGTACTTC.

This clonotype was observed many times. The CDR3 spells CASSVLGPGGEQYF. The CDR3 DNA reads TGTGCCAGCAGTGTTCTCGGTCCAGGAGGGGAGCAGTACTTC. The gene calls are TRBV13 and TRBJ2-7; D might be TRBD2 (6 bases). This CDR3 is built from 14 residues. Germline V lookup: CDR1 PRHDT, CDR2 FYEKMQ (reference sequence). Trimming took off 6 bases at V and 7 bases at J, with 19 bases between the two ends.